The 32 T cell receptor beta chains presented below share a single source sample, sequenced in a study of shared clonotypes between healthy human individuals. Clones were sequenced by immunoSEQ multiplex PCR, and TCRdb holds only the in-frame ones, with some missing. The table has some 350,000 clones, less than 85% seen once. The sequencing sample was made of memory CD4+ T cells sorted from blood. Stated subset: CD45RA-negative fraction. These receptors were collected from a man aged 25-40 years in good health.

Only a few counts were recorded for this clone. The V gene is TRBV30, the J gene TRBJ2-1; D is possibly TRBD1 or TRBD2 (5 bases each). The V end lost 3 bases, the J end lost 12 bases, and 15 bases lay between the germline ends. Germline V CDR1 and CDR2: GTSNPN, SVGIG (reference sequence). The CDR3 has 12 amino acids. The CDR3: CAWSYEGTGQFF. CDR3 bases: TGTGCCTGGAGCTACGAAGGGACGGGGCAGTTCTTC.

The chain recombines TRBV28 with TRBJ2-7; possible D gene TRBD1, 5 bases. CDR3 length: 13 amino acids. V dropped 4 bases and J dropped 6 bases, with 13 bases sitting between them. Germline CDR1 MDHEN, CDR2 SYDVKM. The CDR3 sequence: CASSSPGQSEQYF. For the CDR3, the DNA is TGTGCCAGCAGTTCCCCTGGACAATCCGAGCAGTACTTC. Drawing the rest from reference TRBV28 and TRBJ2-7, the complete variable domain is DVKVTQSSRYLVKRTGEKVFLECVQDMDHENMFWYRQDPGLGLRLIYFSYDVKMKEKGDIPEGYSVSREKKERFSLILESASTNQTSMYLCASSSPGQSEQYFGPGTRLTVT.

V is TRBV5-4 and J is TRBJ2-1, with TRBD2 matching over 10 bases. CDR3 length equals 15 residues. With 3 bases clipped from V and 2 bases from J, the junction kept 2 bases outside the gene matches. CDR1 and CDR2 from the germline V gene are SGHNT and YYREEE (reference sequence). CDR3 loop: CASSSAGGTYNEQFF. Written as DNA, the CDR3 is TGTGCCAGCAGCTCAGCGGGAGGGACCTACAATGAGCAGTTCTTC.

The table lists this clone with a few counts. The J gene is TRBJ2-5, the V gene TRBV9, with 12 bases identical to TRBD2. CDR1 is SGDLS, CDR2 YYNGEE, per germline. The CDR3 loop spans 16 amino acids. V trimming: 0 bases; J trimming: 5 bases; junction bases outside the gene matches: 5. The DNA of the CDR3 is TGTGCCAGCAGCGTAGCTAGCGGGAGGGCCGACGAGACCCAGTACTTC. This codes for CASSVASGRADETQYF. The full variable domain, its missing parts supplied by reference TRBV9 and TRBJ2-5, is DSGVTQTPKHLITATGQRVTLRCSPRSGDLSVYWYQQSLDQGLQFLIQYYNGEERAKGNILERFSAQQFPDLHSELNLSSLELGDSALYFCASSVASGRADETQYFGPGTRLLVL.

The genes are TRBV10-1 and TRBJ2-1; the D gene is possibly TRBD2 (6 bases). V lost 4 bases, J lost 3 bases, and 10 bases lay in between. CDR1 is WNHNN, CDR2 SYGVQD, per germline (reference sequence). CDR3 length: 14 residues. CDR3 nucleotide sequence: TGCGCCAGCAGTGTGCGGGGACTCTACAATGAGCAGTTCTTC. Its translation: CASSVRGLYNEQFF.

This clone was counted between two and nine times. The chain links TRBV5-6 to TRBJ1-5; 7 nucleotides align to TRBD1. Germline lookup yields CDR1 SGHDT and CDR2 YYEEEE. The CDR3 contains 12 residues. J gave up 12 bases and V 2 bases, and 5 bases lay outside the gene matches. CDR3 in DNA: TGTGCCAGCAGCTTATACAGGGGCGACCAGCATTTT. Its protein is CASSLYRGDQHF.

This clone showed up just a few times. This chain uses TRBV7-6 with TRBJ2-3; 8 positions agree with TRBD2. V lost 4 bases to trimming and J lost 2 bases; unmatched junction nucleotides: 8. Germline assignment: CDR1 SGHVS and CDR2 FNYEAQ. This CDR3 is built from 16 residues. The CDR3 nucleotides read TGTGCCAGCAGCTCCGGGGTAGCGGGATCCACAGATACGCAGTATTTT. It translates to CASSSGVAGSTDTQYF.

The CDR3 loop is CASSLADWGPSYEQYF. The CDR3 DNA is TGCGCCAGCAGCTTGGCCGATTGGGGCCCATCCTACGAGCAGTACTTC. The rearrangement joins TRBV5-1 to TRBJ2-7; maybe TRBD1 (5 bases). The CDR3 extends over 16 amino acids. The V end lost 0 bases, the J end lost 1 base, and 14 bases lay between the germline ends. Germline CDR1 is SGHRS and CDR2 is YFSETQ.

The chain employs TRBV7-8 and TRBJ1-5; TRBD1 might be the D (5 bases). V lost 1 base and J lost 0, with 19 bases in between. In germline, CDR1 is SGHVS, CDR2 FQNEAQ. The CDR3 sequence is 19 residues long. CDR3 in DNA: TGTGCCAGCAGCTTAGAGGGACCGGGACGGAGTTATAGCAATCAGCCCCAGCATTTT. As protein: CASSLEGPGRSYSNQPQHF.

CDR3 loop: CASRGTGGVWTEAFF. The CDR3, as DNA: TGTGCCAGCAGGGGGACAGGGGGCGTTTGGACTGAAGCTTTCTTT. The V gene is TRBV28, the J gene TRBJ1-1, with 12 bases fitting TRBD1. The ends lost 6 bases at V and 5 bases at J; junction bases unmatched: 7. CDR1 MDHEN and CDR2 SYDVKM come from the germline V gene. This CDR3 contains 15 residues. The complete variable domain, with remaining parts taken from reference TRBV28 and TRBJ1-1, reads DVKVTQSSRYLVKRTGEKVFLECVQDMDHENMFWYRQDPGLGLRLIYFSYDVKMKEKGDIPEGYSVSREKKERFSLILESASTNQTSMYLCASRGTGGVWTEAFFGQGTRLTVV.

The chain links TRBV2 to TRBJ2-1; 8 nucleotides match TRBD2. The CDR3 consists of 17 residues. Germline values: CDR1 SNHLY, CDR2 FYNNEI. Trimming removed 6 bases from V and 0 bases from J; junction bases left unmatched: 10. CDR3 loop: CASRAGGRSSSYNEQFF. DNA for the CDR3: TGTGCCAGCAGGGCGGGAGGACGGTCTAGCTCCTACAATGAGCAGTTCTTC.

V gene TRBV28 combines with J gene TRBJ2-7, with TRBD2 matching over 11 bases. V lost 5 bases, J lost 3 bases, and 9 bases stayed unmatched. Germline V gives CDR1 MDHEN, CDR2 SYDVKM. The CDR3 is made up of 16 amino acids. CDR3 sequence: CASSPRGSGGGYEQYF. The CDR3 DNA reads as TGTGCCAGCAGTCCCCGGGGTAGCGGGGGGGGCTACGAGCAGTACTTC.

The chain employs TRBV30 and TRBJ2-5; TRBD2 matches 7 bases. CDR3 size: 14 residues. CDR1 GTSNPN and CDR2 SVGIG come from the germline V gene (reference sequence). The V gene end was trimmed by 5 bases and the J gene end by 4 bases; junction bases not matched to a gene: 10. As DNA, the CDR3 is TGTGCCTGGTCCTTCTTACGCGGGGGAGAGACCCAGTACTTC. As protein: CAWSFLRGGETQYF.

This rearrangement joins TRBV28 to TRBJ1-5, with TRBD1 as a possible D gene (6 bases). The germline V and J ends were trimmed by 5 bases and 2 bases, with 16 bases remaining between them. In germline, CDR1 is MDHEN, CDR2 SYDVKM. The CDR3 is 16 amino acids. CDR3 amino acids: CASSVQGRGGNQPQHF. CDR3 sequence (DNA): TGTGCCAGCAGTGTACAGGGTCGGGGCGGCAATCAGCCCCAGCATTTT.

This clone has just a few counts. The rearrangement uses TRBV6-5 and TRBJ2-3; possible D gene TRBD2, 5 bases. The CDR3 has 11 residues. The V and J ends lost 6 bases and 7 bases respectively, with 8 bases between them. Germline-derived CDR1 and CDR2 are MNHEY and SVGAGI. The CDR3: CASSSGYTQYF. CDR3 bases: TGTGCCAGCAGCTCGGGGTATACGCAGTATTTT.

The table lists this clone with a count of one. The J gene is TRBJ2-2, the V gene TRBV4-3, with unresolved D. CDR1 and CDR2 (germline): LGHNA, YSLEER. This CDR3 comprises 14 residues. V was pared by 2 bases and J by 5 bases, with 9 bases between. CDR3 protein: CASSQTRLTGELFF. DNA of the CDR3: TGCGCCAGCAGCCAAACTCGGCTTACCGGGGAGCTGTTTTTT.

This chain connects TRBV29-1 to TRBJ2-3; 7 nucleotides match TRBD2. V lost 1 base, J lost 0 bases, and 7 bases stayed unmatched. The V gene's germline CDR1 is SQVTM and CDR2 ANQGSEA. This CDR3 has 16 amino acids. The CDR3 sequence is CSVEGPGGRSTDTQYF. The DNA for the CDR3 is TGCAGCGTTGAAGGCCCTGGCGGGAGAAGCACAGATACGCAGTATTTT.

The chain is built from TRBV7-2 and TRBJ1-5; D is ambiguous. The length of the CDR3 is 15 residues. Trimming shortened V by 5 bases and J by 5 bases, and 16 bases separated the two germline ends. CDR1 and CDR2 from the germline V gene are SGHTA and FQGNSA. CDR3 residues: CASSQSWGPDQPQHF. CDR3 in DNA: TGTGCCAGCAGCCAAAGCTGGGGTCCGGATCAGCCCCAGCATTTT.

The V gene is TRBV11-2, the J gene TRBJ2-7; 10 bases agree with TRBD1. The CDR3 totals 15 residues. Trimming cost V 2 bases and J 0 bases; bases outside gene matches: 1. Germline assignment: CDR1 SGHAT and CDR2 FQNNGV. As DNA, the CDR3 is TGTGCCAGCAGCTTAAGGACAGGGGGCTCCTACGAGCAGTACTTC. It translates to CASSLRTGGSYEQYF.

The gene calls are TRBV18 and TRBJ2-7; TRBD1 matches 8 bases. This CDR3 comprises 15 residues. After removal of 3 bases from V and 5 bases from J, the junction contained 9 bases not matched to a gene. Germline CDR1 KGHSH, CDR2 LQKENI. In DNA form, the CDR3 reads TGTGCCAGCTCACCTTCCAGGGGGCGGGTCGACGAGCAGTACTTC. Amino acids: CASSPSRGRVDEQYF.

The chain couples TRBV4-1 to TRBJ1-2; maybe TRBD1 (5 bases). Germline CDR1 is MGHRA and CDR2 is YSYEKL. V lost 0 bases and J 1 base, leaving 9 bases between the germline ends. CDR3 size: 15 residues. The CDR3 nucleotides are TGCGCCAGCAGCCAAGACTACGACAGTAACTATGGCTACACCTTC. As protein: CASSQDYDSNYGYTF.

V is TRBV11-2 and J is TRBJ2-5; maybe TRBD2 (6 bases). Trimming pared 6 bases from V and 2 bases from J, leaving 13 bases between. Germline values: CDR1 SGHAT, CDR2 FQNNGV. CDR3 length equals 14 residues. The CDR3 DNA is TGTGCCAGCAGAGGGGACTGGACACAAGAGACCCAGTACTTC. It encodes CASRGDWTQETQYF.

CDR3 coding DNA: TGTGCCAGCAGCGCTCGCGGGAGGGGCCCAGATACGCAGTATTTT. Its protein is CASSARGRGPDTQYF. The chain has TRBV2 and TRBJ2-3; 9 positions agree with TRBD2. The ends lost 6 bases at V and 4 bases at J; junction bases unmatched: 8. CDR3 length: 15 amino acids. Germline CDR1 reads SNHLY; CDR2 reads FYNNEI.

The chain joins TRBV29-1 to TRBJ1-2, with D possibly being TRBD1 (6 bases). This CDR3 contains 13 residues. Germline CDR1 and CDR2: SQVTM and ANQGSEA. Trimming left V 6 bases short and J 2 bases short, with 13 bases between. The CDR3 DNA follows: TGCAGCGTGGACACAGGGCTAAACTATGGCTACACCTTC. Amino acid sequence: CSVDTGLNYGYTF.

The V and J genes are TRBV7-9 and TRBJ1-3; TRBD1 matches at 7 bases. This CDR3 spans 16 amino acids. CDR1 SEHNR and CDR2 FQNEAQ come from the germline V gene (reference sequence). V shed 5 bases and J 2 bases; nucleotides not matched to a gene: 9. CDR3 amino acids: CASSLDRVQTGNTIYF. CDR3 in DNA: TGTGCCAGCAGCCTCGACAGGGTTCAAACTGGAAACACCATATATTTT.

This clone was counted at least ten times. The gene calls are TRBV2 and TRBJ2-7, with D perhaps matching TRBD1 (6 bases). Between the trimmed V and J ends, which lost 5 bases and 2 bases, there was a span of 16 bases. Germline lookup yields CDR1 SNHLY and CDR2 FYNNEI. The CDR3 length is 15 residues. In DNA, the CDR3 is TGTGCCAGCAGTCAGGGGAGCAGGGTCGCCTACGAGCAGTACTTC. This gives the protein CASSQGSRVAYEQYF.

This clone was observed a few times. The chain links TRBV11-2 to TRBJ2-7; D might be TRBD1 (6 bases). Germline V gives CDR1 SGHAT, CDR2 FQNNGV. The length of the CDR3 is 17 residues. V was shortened by 7 bases and J by 0 bases, with 22 bases between the two germline ends. The CDR3 sequence: CASNPLRGTGNSYEQYF. The DNA of the CDR3 is TGTGCCAGCAACCCATTGAGGGGGACGGGGAACTCCTACGAGCAGTACTTC.

The chain has TRBV2 and TRBJ1-1; perhaps TRBD1 as D (5 bases). Trimming stripped 5 bases from V and 1 base from J, with 11 bases between. The CDR3 runs to 14 residues. Germline CDR1 and CDR2: SNHLY and FYNNEI. CDR3 protein: CASSLQGKNTEAFF. As DNA, the CDR3 is TGTGCCAGCAGTTTGCAGGGAAAGAACACTGAAGCTTTCTTT.

V gene TRBV10-3 combines with J gene TRBJ1-2; D unclear. CDR1 ENHRY and CDR2 SYGVKD come from the germline V gene. V was clipped by 8 bases and J by 8 bases, with 15 bases between them. There are 12 residues in the CDR3. The CDR3 is CAISSGRSGYTF. For the CDR3, the DNA is TGTGCCATCTCATCTGGGAGGAGCGGCTACACCTTC.

The chain joins TRBV2 to TRBJ2-7; TRBD1 aligns across 7 bases. V trimming: 6 bases; J trimming: 6 bases; junction bases outside the gene matches: 14. There are 15 residues in the CDR3. CDR1 is SNHLY and CDR2 is FYNNEI in the germline V gene. The CDR3 spells CASSRRGQAPGEQYF. CDR3 DNA sequence: TGTGCCAGCAGCAGAAGGGGGCAAGCGCCGGGCGAGCAGTACTTC.

V gene TRBV6-5 combines with J gene TRBJ2-1, with 11 nucleotides matching TRBD2. CDR3 length: 15 residues. The V segment lost 5 bases and the J segment 8 bases; nucleotides outside the gene matches: 8. CDR1 and CDR2 (germline): MNHEY, SVGAGI. This CDR3 is CASSHTSGSIYEQFF. Here the CDR3 DNA reads TGTGCCAGCAGTCACACTAGCGGGAGTATCTATGAGCAGTTCTTC.

V and J are TRBV30 and TRBJ1-3; D gene uncertain. Trimming stripped 3 bases from V and 3 bases from J, with 9 bases between. Looked up from germline, CDR1 is GTSNPN and CDR2 is SVGIG (reference sequence). The CDR3 is 13 amino acids. The DNA for the CDR3 is TGTGCCTGGAGCCCTTCTTTTGGAAACACCATATATTTT. It translates to CAWSPSFGNTIYF.